These 19 T cell receptor beta chains were sequenced from one sample in a study of cytomegalovirus exposure and HLA in healthy donors. Clones were read by immunoSEQ multiplex PCR, and TCRdb kept only the in-frame ones, dropping some. Here the sample spans over 85,000 clones, around 96% being singletons. Sequencing input: PBMCs. The receptor set was obtained from a woman younger than 35 in good health and CMV-seronegative.

The chain employs TRBV30 and TRBJ2-1; D call uncertain. V gave up 3 bases and J gave up 4 bases, with 10 bases separating them. CDR3 length: 13 residues. The V gene's germline CDR1 is GTSNPN and CDR2 SVGIG (reference sequence). CDR3 amino acids: CAWRQQEYNEQFF. CDR3 DNA: TGTGCCTGGAGACAGCAGGAATACAATGAGCAGTTCTTC.

This clone was observed once. The chain employs TRBV5-1 and TRBJ2-7; 7 nucleotides match TRBD1. From germline, CDR1 is SGHRS and CDR2 YFSETQ. The junction had 7 bases not matched to a gene; V was cut back by 0 bases and J by 1 base. The CDR3 consists of 16 residues. The CDR3 DNA reads as TGCGCCAGCAGCTTGGAAGGGGGACAGCCTTCCTACGAGCAGTACTTC. Amino acid sequence: CASSLEGGQPSYEQYF. Full variable domain (rest looked up from reference TRBV5-1 and TRBJ2-7): KAGVTQTPRYLIKTRGQQVTLSCSPISGHRSVSWYQQTPGQGLQFLFEYFSETQRNKGNFPGRFSGRQFSNSRSEMNVSTLELGDSALYLCASSLEGGQPSYEQYFGPGTRLTVT.

This chain uses TRBV21-1 with TRBJ1-2; the table's D call TRBD1 went unverified against the DNA. TRBV21-1 is listed as a pseudogene. This CDR3 contains 16 residues. The CDR3 sequence is CASSKELDRGTYGYTF. DNA for the CDR3: TGTGCCAGCAGCAAAGAGTTGGACAGGGGGACCTATGGCTACACCTTC.

The V call is TRBV5-1, the J call TRBJ2-3, with D perhaps matching TRBD2 (6 bases). The V and J ends lost 6 bases and 4 bases respectively, with 18 bases between them. CDR3 size: 15 residues. Germline lookup yields CDR1 SGHRS and CDR2 YFSETQ. The CDR3 DNA is TGCGCCAGCACCTTAGTTTTGGAGGGTGCAGATACGCAGTATTTT. It specifies CASTLVLEGADTQYF.

V is TRBV19 and J is TRBJ2-1; a possible D gene is TRBD1 (5 bases). The CDR3 extends over 15 amino acids. CDR1 is LNHDA and CDR2 is SQIVND in the germline V gene (reference sequence). Trimming removed 4 bases at V and 8 bases at J, with 18 bases between. This chain's CDR3 is CASSRKTARTDEQFF. CDR3 in DNA: TGTGCCAGTAGTAGAAAGACAGCGCGGACGGATGAGCAGTTCTTC.

The genes are TRBV4-1 and TRBJ2-7, with D possibly TRBD1 on 6 matching bases. V lost 0 bases to trimming and J lost 3 bases, with 21 bases between them. Germline lookup yields CDR1 MGHRA and CDR2 YSYEKL. The CDR3 is 18 amino acids. CDR3 in amino acids: CASSQDGQYDGTRYEQYF. As DNA, the CDR3 is TGCGCCAGCAGCCAAGACGGACAGTACGATGGTACCCGCTACGAGCAGTACTTC.

The chain links TRBV10-3 to TRBJ2-1; D not certain. With 2 bases removed from V and 5 bases from J, the gap between germline ends came to 4 bases. Germline-derived CDR1 and CDR2 are ENHRY and SYGVKD. This CDR3 has 12 residues. The DNA of the CDR3 is TGTGCCATCAGTGAGCGGGACAATGAGCAGTTCTTC. This translates into CAISERDNEQFF.

The rearrangement uses TRBV21-1 and TRBJ2-5; the D segment call TRBD1 is taken from the table without a DNA check. TRBV21-1 has pseudogene status. The CDR3 contains 18 residues. The CDR3 sequence: CASSKGRWDNLYQETQYF. The CDR3 bases are TGTGCCAGCAGCAAAGGGAGGTGGGACAACTTGTACCAAGAGACCCAGTACTTC.

The gene calls are TRBV2 and TRBJ1-5, with TRBD1 matching 8 bases. Per germline, CDR1 SNHLY and CDR2 FYNNEI. Germline trimming cut 5 bases from V and 0 bases from J; bases unmatched to any gene: 6. The CDR3 spans 16 residues. The DNA of the CDR3 is TGTGCCAGCAGTATGTTCGGGACAGGTAGCAATCAGCCCCAGCATTTT. It yields the protein CASSMFGTGSNQPQHF. The full variable domain, completed using reference TRBV2 and TRBJ1-5, is EPEVTQTPSHQVTQMGQEVILRCVPISNHLYFYWYRQILGQKVEFLVSFYNNEISEKSEIFDDQFSVERPDGSNFTLKIRSTKLEDSAMYFCASSMFGTGSNQPQHFGDGTRLSIL.

The chain carries TRBV5-5 and TRBJ1-2, with D unresolved. CDR1 and CDR2 from the germline V gene are SGHKS and YYEKEE (reference sequence). Trimming shortened V by 0 bases and J by 2 bases, and 8 bases separated the two germline ends. The CDR3 consists of 14 residues. In DNA, the CDR3 is TGTGCCAGCAGCTTGGCCGTCAGAAACTATGGCTACACCTTC. Translating gives CASSLAVRNYGYTF.

This clone was detected only once. The rearrangement uses TRBV2 and TRBJ2-5; TRBD2 matches at 13 bases. This CDR3 comprises 15 residues. The junction had 3 bases not matched to a gene; V was cut back by 7 bases and J by 1 base. The germline V gene has CDR1 SNHLY and CDR2 FYNNEI. In nucleotides, the CDR3 is TGTGCCAGCACCACTAGCGGGAGGGCCCAAGAGACCCAGTACTTC. Translation gives CASTTSGRAQETQYF.

V and J are TRBV5-6 and TRBJ2-4; D remains ambiguous. Germline lookup yields CDR1 SGHDT and CDR2 YYEEEE. V gave up 0 bases and J gave up 1 base, with 11 bases separating them. The CDR3 consists of 16 residues. CDR3 DNA: TGTGCCAGCAGCTTGGACTTAAACCTCGCCAAAAACATTCAGTACTTC. Amino acids: CASSLDLNLAKNIQYF.

This clone has only one observation. The V and J genes are TRBV4-2 and TRBJ2-5; TRBD2 matches 10 bases. The germline V gene has CDR1 LGHNA and CDR2 YNFKEQ. V was pared by 0 bases and J by 5 bases, with 6 bases of the junction left unmatched. CDR3 length equals 16 residues. CDR3 DNA sequence: TGTGCCAGCAGCCAAGATTTCAGCGGGGGGGCGGAGACCCAGTACTTC. Protein sequence: CASSQDFSGGAETQYF.

The chain joins TRBV18 to TRBJ1-1; D may be TRBD1 (6 bases). The V and J ends lost 2 bases and 0 bases respectively, with 16 bases between them. Germline-derived CDR1 and CDR2 are KGHSH and LQKENI. The CDR3 runs 17 residues. Written as DNA, the CDR3 is TGTGCCAGCTCACCAAGACAGGCCCCTTCCATGAACACTGAAGCTTTCTTT. This sequence encodes CASSPRQAPSMNTEAFF.

This chain's CDR3 is CASTQYTGGTAYGYTF. The DNA for the CDR3 is TGTGCCAGTACCCAATATACGGGAGGGACGGCCTATGGCTACACCTTC. The chain has TRBV19 and TRBJ1-2, with TRBD1 as a possible D gene (5 bases). The CDR3 covers 16 residues. Germline V CDR1 and CDR2: LNHDA, SQIVND (reference sequence). Trimming stripped 7 bases from V and 4 bases from J, with 22 bases between.

The J gene is TRBJ2-1, the V gene TRBV5-5, with TRBD1 as a possible D gene (5 bases). V lost 3 bases and J 8 bases, leaving 18 bases between the germline ends. The germline CDR1 and CDR2 sequences are SGHKS and YYEKEE (reference sequence). The CDR3 extends over 15 amino acids. This chain's CDR3 is CASSSTSRGLDEQFF. The CDR3 nucleotides read TGTGCCAGCAGCTCGACTTCAAGGGGCTTGGATGAGCAGTTCTTC.

The chain joins TRBV5-8 to TRBJ2-1; 12 bases are shared with TRBD2. The V segment lost 4 bases and the J segment 12 bases; nucleotides outside the gene matches: 8. CDR1 and CDR2 (germline): SGHTS, YDEGEE. The CDR3 extends over 14 amino acids. The CDR3 DNA follows: TGTGCCAGCAGCGCGGGACTAGCGGGTGTAGGGCAGTTCTTC. Translated: CASSAGLAGVGQFF.

This chain uses TRBV19 with TRBJ2-5, with a tentative D call TRBD1 (6 bases). Germline V gene sequence: CDR1 LNHDA, CDR2 SQIVND (reference sequence). This CDR3 spans 19 amino acids. V was cut by 11 bases and J by 5 bases, with 36 bases left in between. CDR3 DNA sequence: TGTGCCGATAAGCCTCGGTATATGGGGGCACAGCCTCAGGAGGAGACCCAGTACTTC. Its protein is CADKPRYMGAQPQEETQYF.

The chain joins TRBV19 to TRBJ2-5; 9 bases match TRBD1. V lost 4 bases, J lost 4 bases, and 7 bases stayed unmatched. Germline values: CDR1 LNHDA, CDR2 SQIVND (reference sequence). The CDR3 loop spans 15 amino acids. The CDR3: CASSRPGTGRETQYF. CDR3 coding DNA: TGTGCCAGTAGTAGACCCGGGACAGGGCGAGAGACCCAGTACTTC.